These 11 T cell receptor beta chains originate from one sample sequenced in a study of T cells after yellow fever vaccination. TCRdb passed the 5' RACE reads through MiXCR, listing each CDR3 protein once. The sample holds approximately 170,000 distinct CDR3 sequences, around 10% seen once. Sequenced here: CD8+ T cells sorted from PBMCs, sampled 15 days after the yellow fever booster vaccination. Every receptor here comes from a man aged 18 to 29 who received the YFV17D yellow fever vaccine.

A few counts support this clonotype. The chain has TRBV7-9 and TRBJ2-5, with TRBD1 matching over 9 bases. V shed 2 bases and J 4 bases; nucleotides not matched to a gene: 8. From germline, CDR1 is SEHNR and CDR2 FQNEAQ (reference sequence). CDR3 length equals 16 residues. In DNA, the CDR3 is TGTGCCAGCAGCTTACCCCTGGTGACAGGGGGAGAGACCCAGTACTTC. Translation: CASSLPLVTGGETQYF.

The chain links TRBV19 to TRBJ2-3; D is uncertain. Trimming took off 3 bases at V and 3 bases at J, with 7 bases between the two ends. The CDR3 totals 13 residues. The germline gives CDR1 LNHDA, CDR2 SQIVND (reference sequence). The CDR3 DNA reads as TGTGCCAGTAGTATCCGCCCGACAGATACGCAGTATTTT. The encoded protein is CASSIRPTDTQYF.

The genes are TRBV6-2 or TRBV6-3 and TRBJ2-7, with a tentative D call TRBD1 (6 bases). CDR3 length: 12 amino acids. CDR1 MNHEY and CDR2 SVGEGT come from the germline V gene. Trimming left V 7 bases short and J 7 bases short, with 14 bases between. CDR3 loop: CASTEQGWEQYF. For the CDR3, the DNA is TGTGCCAGCACCGAACAGGGTTGGGAGCAGTACTTC.

Only a few counts were recorded for this clonotype. The J gene is TRBJ1-2, the V gene TRBV6-5, with D possibly being TRBD1 (6 bases). This CDR3 has 14 amino acids. From germline, CDR1 is MNHEY and CDR2 SVGAGI. V lost 2 bases and J lost 10, with 17 bases in between. The CDR3 spells CASSYAGGLSLYTF. In DNA form, the CDR3 reads TGTGCCAGCAGTTACGCGGGGGGCCTGAGCCTCTACACCTTC.

J is TRBJ1-5 and V is TRBV4-1; D not resolved. This CDR3 region has 16 residues. From germline, CDR1 is MGHRA and CDR2 YSYEKL. V lost 3 bases to trimming and J lost 4 bases, with 16 bases between them. As DNA, the CDR3 is TGCGCCAGCAGCCACCTCCTTGGGGAAAGGAATCAGCCCCAGCATTTT. This translates into CASSHLLGERNQPQHF.

The chain recombines TRBV18 with TRBJ1-5; unclear D gene. The ends were cut back, 1 base at V and 0 bases at J, with 16 bases in the middle. CDR1 is KGHSH and CDR2 is LQKENI in the germline V gene. CDR3 length equals 18 residues. The CDR3 DNA reads as TGTGCCAGCTCACCACAGTACCAGGAGATTTATAGCAATCAGCCCCAGCATTTT. Amino acid sequence: CASSPQYQEIYSNQPQHF.

The chain uses TRBV4-3 and TRBJ2-3; TRBD1 aligns across 7 bases. CDR3 length: 17 amino acids. J was trimmed by 4 bases and V by 0 bases; bases with no gene match: 10. The V gene's germline CDR1 is LGHNA and CDR2 YSLEER. The CDR3 region is CASSQEWAQGFSDTQYF. CDR3 DNA: TGCGCCAGCAGCCAAGAATGGGCACAGGGGTTTTCAGATACGCAGTATTTT.

This clonotype was detected many times. The J gene is TRBJ2-2, the V gene TRBV5-1; 10 positions agree with TRBD2. The CDR3 loop spans 16 amino acids. V lost 7 bases to trimming and J lost 0 bases; unmatched junction nucleotides: 6. Germline-derived CDR1 and CDR2 are SGHRS and YFSETQ. CDR3 sequence: CASWVGLAANTGELFF. CDR3 DNA: TGCGCCAGCTGGGTCGGACTAGCGGCGAACACCGGGGAGCTGTTTTTT.

In this sample, this clonotype turned up a few times. The J gene is TRBJ2-2, the V gene TRBV19; unclear D gene. The V gene lost 8 bases and the J gene lost 7 bases, with 14 bases spanning the gap. CDR1 LNHDA and CDR2 SQIVND come from the germline V gene (reference sequence). The CDR3 has 13 residues. The CDR3 nucleotides read TGTGCCAGTTCGTATTGGGTTGGCGGGGAGCTGTTTTTT. This codes for CASSYWVGGELFF.

This clonotype has a count of ten or more. The chain is built from TRBV6-6 and TRBJ2-2; 8 bases align to TRBD1. The CDR3 covers 14 residues. J was trimmed by 3 bases and V by 11 bases; bases with no gene match: 8. CDR1 is MNHNY, CDR2 SVGAGI, per germline (reference sequence). CDR3 nucleotides: TGTGCCGGTCGACAGGGGCCGGACACCGGGGAGCTGTTTTTT. Its translation: CAGRQGPDTGELFF.

This clonotype was detected many times. The gene calls are TRBV11-2 and TRBJ2-2; D gene unclear. Trimming pared 1 base from V and 3 bases from J, leaving 6 bases between. Germline V gene sequence: CDR1 SGHAT, CDR2 FQNNGV. The CDR3 runs to 14 residues. The CDR3 sequence is CASSLVSYTGELFF. The CDR3 DNA reads as TGTGCCAGCAGCTTAGTTTCGTACACCGGGGAGCTGTTTTTT.